This T cell receptor (beta chain) emerged from a study of T cell repertoires in cytomegalovirus infection. Study-level background: Indicated by public TCR beta signatures were CMV infection and matching HLA type.

TCRdb independently ran MiXCR on the reads; one entry per CDR3 protein. The top ten clones hold more than 10% of a sample with about 310,000 distinct CDR3 sequences, about a sixth of them seen once. Remarks on this clonotype: The antigen is unknown.

Points from the study as a whole: Adding up the frequency of public TCR beta families identified people who carried CMV plus the relevant HLA. It was HLA-C-restricted CMV-specific TCR beta clonotypes that dominated the response ex vivo.

The sequencing sample was made of PBMCs. The TCR originated in a human donor in good health (CMV status not recorded). Some clones in this sample may be carry-over from other donors' samples.

DNA for the CDR3: TGTGCCAGCAGCTCCGTCGGGGACGGCTACACCTTC. It codes for CASSSVGDGYTF. The V and J genes are TRBV7-2 and TRBJ1-2; TRBD1 is a possible D gene (5 bases). CDR1 SGHTA and CDR2 FQGNSA come from the germline V gene. The CDR3 runs 12 residues. The germline V and J ends were trimmed by 4 bases and 8 bases, with 11 bases remaining between them.